This record concerns one T cell receptor (beta chain) sequence. The record originates from a study of cytomegalovirus exposure and HLA in healthy donors. Amplification used 60 Vbeta primers and 13 Jbeta primers. Sequencing was performed with immunoSEQ multiplex PCR; in TCRdb, only in-frame clones are kept and a portion is missing. The repertoire holds about 77,000 clones, with around three quarters as singletons. Germline V gives CDR1 SGHRS, CDR2 YFSETQ. CDR3 length equals 14 residues. V lost 4 bases, J lost 8 bases, and 17 bases lay in between. This receptor was identified in a woman in her forties in good health and CMV-seronegative. Input material: PBMCs. V gene TRBV5-1 combines with J gene TRBJ2-3, with D possibly being TRBD1 (6 bases). The CDR3 region is CASSLQGAQGTQYF. CDR3 nucleotide sequence: TGCGCCAGCAGCCTACAGGGAGCACAGGGTACGCAGTATTTT.